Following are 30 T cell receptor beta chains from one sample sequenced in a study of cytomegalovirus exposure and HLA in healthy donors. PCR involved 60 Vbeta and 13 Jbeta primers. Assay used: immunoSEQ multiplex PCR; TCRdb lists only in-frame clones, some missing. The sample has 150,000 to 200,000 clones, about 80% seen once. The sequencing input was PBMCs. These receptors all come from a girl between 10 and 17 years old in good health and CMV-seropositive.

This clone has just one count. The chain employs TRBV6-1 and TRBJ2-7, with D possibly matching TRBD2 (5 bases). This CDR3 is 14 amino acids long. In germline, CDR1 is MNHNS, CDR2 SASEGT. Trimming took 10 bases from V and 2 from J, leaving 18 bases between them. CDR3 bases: TGTGCCATCAATCCGCCGGGGAGCACCTACGAGCAGTACTTC. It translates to CAINPPGSTYEQYF.

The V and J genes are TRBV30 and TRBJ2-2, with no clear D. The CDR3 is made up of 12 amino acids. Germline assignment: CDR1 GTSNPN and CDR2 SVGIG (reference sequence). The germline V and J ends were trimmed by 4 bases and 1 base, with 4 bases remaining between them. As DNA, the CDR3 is TGTGCCTGGACAGGGAACACCGGGGAGCTGTTTTTT. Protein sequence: CAWTGNTGELFF.

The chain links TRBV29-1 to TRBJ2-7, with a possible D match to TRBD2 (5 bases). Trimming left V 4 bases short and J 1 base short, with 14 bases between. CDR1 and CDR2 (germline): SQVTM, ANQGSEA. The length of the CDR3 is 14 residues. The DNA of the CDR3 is TGCAGCGTTGGAGCGGTCGGACGATCCTACGAGCAGTACTTC. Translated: CSVGAVGRSYEQYF.

The CDR3 reads CASSQAGGGAFF. For the CDR3, the DNA is TGTGCCAGCAGTCAAGCGGGGGGGGGAGCTTTCTTT. V is TRBV28 and J is TRBJ1-1; perhaps TRBD1 as D (5 bases). V lost 5 bases, J lost 10 bases, and 14 bases lay in between. Germline lookup yields CDR1 MDHEN and CDR2 SYDVKM. The CDR3 loop spans 12 amino acids.

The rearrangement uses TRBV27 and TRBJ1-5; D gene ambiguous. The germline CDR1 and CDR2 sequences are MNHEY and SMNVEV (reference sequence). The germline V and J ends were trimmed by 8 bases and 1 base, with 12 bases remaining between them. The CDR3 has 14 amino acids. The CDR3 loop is CASAEGISNQPQHF. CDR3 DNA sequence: TGTGCCAGCGCGGAGGGAATAAGCAATCAGCCCCAGCATTTT.

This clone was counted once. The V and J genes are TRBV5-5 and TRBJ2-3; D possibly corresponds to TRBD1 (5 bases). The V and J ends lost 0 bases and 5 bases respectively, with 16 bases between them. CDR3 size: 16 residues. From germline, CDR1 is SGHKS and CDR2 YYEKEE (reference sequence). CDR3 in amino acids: CASSLEGRVGEDTQYF. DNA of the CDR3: TGTGCCAGCAGCTTGGAGGGCAGGGTAGGAGAAGATACGCAGTATTTT. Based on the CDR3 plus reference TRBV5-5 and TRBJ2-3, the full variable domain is DAGVTQSPTHLIKTRGQQVTLRCSPISGHKSVSWYQQVLGQGPQFIFQYYEKEERGRGNFPDRFSARQFPNYSSELNVNALLLGDSALYLCASSLEGRVGEDTQYFGPGTRLTVL.

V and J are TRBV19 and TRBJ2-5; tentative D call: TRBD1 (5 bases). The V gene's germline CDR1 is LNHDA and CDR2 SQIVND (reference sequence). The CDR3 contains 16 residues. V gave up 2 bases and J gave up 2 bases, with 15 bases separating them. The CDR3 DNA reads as TGTGCCAGTAGTATATTTGTAGGACAATTACAAGAGACCCAGTACTTC. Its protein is CASSIFVGQLQETQYF.

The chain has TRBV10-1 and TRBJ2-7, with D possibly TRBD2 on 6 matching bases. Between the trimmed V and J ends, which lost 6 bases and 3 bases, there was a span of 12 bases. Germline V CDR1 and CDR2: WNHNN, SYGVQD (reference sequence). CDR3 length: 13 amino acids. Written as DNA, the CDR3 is TGCGCCAGCAGGCCTAGCGACAGCTACGAGCAGTACTTC. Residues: CASRPSDSYEQYF.

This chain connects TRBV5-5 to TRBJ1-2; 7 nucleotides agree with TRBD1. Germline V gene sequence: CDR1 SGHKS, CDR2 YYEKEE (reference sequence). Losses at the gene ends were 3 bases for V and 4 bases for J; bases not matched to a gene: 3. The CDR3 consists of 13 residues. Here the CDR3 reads CASSWTGSYGYTF. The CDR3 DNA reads TGTGCCAGCAGCTGGACAGGTAGCTATGGCTACACCTTC.

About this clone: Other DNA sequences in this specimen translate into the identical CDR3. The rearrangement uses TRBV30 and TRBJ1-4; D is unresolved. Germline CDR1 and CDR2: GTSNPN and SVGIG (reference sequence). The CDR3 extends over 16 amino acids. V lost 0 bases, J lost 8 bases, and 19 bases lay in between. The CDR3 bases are TGTGCCTGGAGTGTAAAAAAGGGAGACGGAAGCGAAAAACTGTTTTTT. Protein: CAWSVKKGDGSEKLFF. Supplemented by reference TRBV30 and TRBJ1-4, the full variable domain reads SQTIHQWPATLVQPVGSPLSLECTVEGTSNPNLYWYRQAAGRGLQLLFYSVGIGQISSEVPQNLSASRPQDRQFILSSKKLLLSDSGFYLCAWSVKKGDGSEKLFFGSGTQLSVL.

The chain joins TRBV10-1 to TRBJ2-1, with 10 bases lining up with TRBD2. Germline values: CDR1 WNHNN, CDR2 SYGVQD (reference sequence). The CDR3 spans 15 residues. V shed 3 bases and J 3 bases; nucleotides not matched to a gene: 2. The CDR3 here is CASSELAGIYNEQFF. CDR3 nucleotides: TGCGCCAGCAGTGAACTAGCGGGGATCTACAATGAGCAGTTCTTC.

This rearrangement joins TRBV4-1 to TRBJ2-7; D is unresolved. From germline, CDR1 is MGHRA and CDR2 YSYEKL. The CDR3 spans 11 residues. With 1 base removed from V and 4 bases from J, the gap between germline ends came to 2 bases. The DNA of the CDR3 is TGCGCCAGCAGCCAAGCTTACGAGCAGTACTTC. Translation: CASSQAYEQYF.

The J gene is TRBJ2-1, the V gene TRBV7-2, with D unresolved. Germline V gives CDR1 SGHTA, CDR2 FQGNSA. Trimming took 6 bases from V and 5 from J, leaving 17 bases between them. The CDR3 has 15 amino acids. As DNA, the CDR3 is TGTGCCAGCAGACGGGTGTCCATCACTGACAATGAGCAGTTCTTC. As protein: CASRRVSITDNEQFF.

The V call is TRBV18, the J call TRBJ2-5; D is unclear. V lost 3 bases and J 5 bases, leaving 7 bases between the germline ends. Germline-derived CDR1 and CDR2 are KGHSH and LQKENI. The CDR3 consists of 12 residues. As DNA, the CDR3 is TGTGCCAGCTCACCCTTCGGGGAGACCCAGTACTTC. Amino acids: CASSPFGETQYF.

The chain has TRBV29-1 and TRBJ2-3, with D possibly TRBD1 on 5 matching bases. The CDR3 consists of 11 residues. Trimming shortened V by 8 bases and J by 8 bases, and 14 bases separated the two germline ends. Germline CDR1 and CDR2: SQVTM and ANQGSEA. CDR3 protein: CSPDQGGTQYF. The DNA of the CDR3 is TGCAGCCCCGACCAGGGTGGTACGCAGTATTTT.

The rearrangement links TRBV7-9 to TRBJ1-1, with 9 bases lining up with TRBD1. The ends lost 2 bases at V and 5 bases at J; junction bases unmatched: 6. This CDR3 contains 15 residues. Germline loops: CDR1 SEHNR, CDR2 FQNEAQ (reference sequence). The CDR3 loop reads CASSLRDRERTEAFF. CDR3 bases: TGTGCCAGCAGCTTAAGGGACAGGGAGCGAACTGAAGCTTTCTTT.

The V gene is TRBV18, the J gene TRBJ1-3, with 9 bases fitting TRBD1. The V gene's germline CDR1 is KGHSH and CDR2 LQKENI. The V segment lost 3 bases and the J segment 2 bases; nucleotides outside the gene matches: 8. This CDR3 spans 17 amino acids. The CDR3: CASSPRDRVFAGNTIYF. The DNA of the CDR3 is TGTGCCAGCTCACCCCGGGACAGGGTGTTCGCTGGAAACACCATATATTTT.

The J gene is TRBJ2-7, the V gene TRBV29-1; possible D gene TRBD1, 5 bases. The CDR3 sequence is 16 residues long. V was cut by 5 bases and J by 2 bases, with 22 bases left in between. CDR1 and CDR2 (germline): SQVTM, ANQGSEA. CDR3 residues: CSVFDPDNPNTYEQYF. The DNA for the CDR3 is TGCAGCGTTTTCGACCCGGACAACCCCAACACCTACGAGCAGTACTTC.

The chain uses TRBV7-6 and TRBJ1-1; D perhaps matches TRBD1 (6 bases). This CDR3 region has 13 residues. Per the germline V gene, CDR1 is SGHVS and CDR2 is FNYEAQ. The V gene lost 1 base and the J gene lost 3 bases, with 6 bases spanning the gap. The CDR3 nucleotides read TGTGCCAGCAGCTTAGACAGGGACACTGAAGCTTTCTTT. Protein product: CASSLDRDTEAFF.

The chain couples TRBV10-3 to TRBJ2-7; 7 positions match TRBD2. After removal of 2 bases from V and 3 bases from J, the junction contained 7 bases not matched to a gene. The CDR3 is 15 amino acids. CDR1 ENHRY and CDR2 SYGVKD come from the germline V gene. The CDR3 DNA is TGTGCCATCAGTGAGAGGGCTAGCGGTGGCTACGAGCAGTACTTC. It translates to CAISERASGGYEQYF.

The CDR3 bases are TGTGCCAGCACCCCCTCGACAGCGAACACTGAAGCTTTCTTT. Protein: CASTPSTANTEAFF. This chain links TRBV5-4 with TRBJ1-1, with D possibly being TRBD1 (5 bases). Germline values: CDR1 SGHNT, CDR2 YYREEE (reference sequence). The CDR3 loop spans 14 amino acids. V lost 6 bases and J lost 1, with 13 bases in between.

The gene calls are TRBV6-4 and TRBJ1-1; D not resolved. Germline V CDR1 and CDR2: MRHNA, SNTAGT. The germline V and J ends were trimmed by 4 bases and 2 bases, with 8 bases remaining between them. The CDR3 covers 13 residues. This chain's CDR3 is CASSVEFNTEAFF. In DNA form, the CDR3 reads TGTGCCAGCAGTGTAGAATTTAACACTGAAGCTTTCTTT.

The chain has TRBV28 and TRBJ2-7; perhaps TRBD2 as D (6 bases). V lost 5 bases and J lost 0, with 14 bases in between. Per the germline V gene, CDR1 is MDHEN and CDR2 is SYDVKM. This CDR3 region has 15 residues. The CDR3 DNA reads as TGTGCCAGCAGTCGTCCGGGACTTAGCTCCTACGAGCAGTACTTC. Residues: CASSRPGLSSYEQYF.

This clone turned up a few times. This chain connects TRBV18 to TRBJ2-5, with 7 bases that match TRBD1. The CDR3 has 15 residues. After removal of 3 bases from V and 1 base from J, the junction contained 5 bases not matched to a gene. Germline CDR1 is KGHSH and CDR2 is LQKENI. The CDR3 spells CASSPRDSGQETQYF. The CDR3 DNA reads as TGTGCCAGCTCACCCCGGGACAGCGGCCAAGAGACCCAGTACTTC.

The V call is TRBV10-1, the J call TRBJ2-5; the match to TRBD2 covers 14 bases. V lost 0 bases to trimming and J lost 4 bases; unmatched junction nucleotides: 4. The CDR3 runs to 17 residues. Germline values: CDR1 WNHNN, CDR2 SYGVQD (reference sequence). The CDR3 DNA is TGCGCCAGCAGTGAGTCGGGACTAGCGGGGGTATTAGAGACCCAGTACTTC. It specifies CASSESGLAGVLETQYF.

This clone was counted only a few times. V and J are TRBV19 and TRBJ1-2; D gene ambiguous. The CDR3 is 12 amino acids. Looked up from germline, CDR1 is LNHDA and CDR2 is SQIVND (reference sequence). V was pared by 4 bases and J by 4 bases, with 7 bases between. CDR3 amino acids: CASSRSFYGYTF. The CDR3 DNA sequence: TGTGCCAGTAGTAGGAGCTTCTATGGCTACACCTTC. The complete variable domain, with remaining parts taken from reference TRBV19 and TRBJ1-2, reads DGGITQSPKYLFRKEGQNVTLSCEQNLNHDAMYWYRQDPGQGLRLIYYSQIVNDFQKGDIAEGYSVSREKKESFPLTVTSAQKNPTAFYLCASSRSFYGYTFGSGTRLTVV.

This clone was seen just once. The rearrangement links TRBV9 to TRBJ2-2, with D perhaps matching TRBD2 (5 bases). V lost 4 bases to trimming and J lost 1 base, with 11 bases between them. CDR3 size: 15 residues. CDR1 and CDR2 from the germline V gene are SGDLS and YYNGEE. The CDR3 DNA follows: TGTGCCAGCAGCCTTAGGACTGGGAACACCGGGGAGCTGTTTTTT. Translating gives CASSLRTGNTGELFF.

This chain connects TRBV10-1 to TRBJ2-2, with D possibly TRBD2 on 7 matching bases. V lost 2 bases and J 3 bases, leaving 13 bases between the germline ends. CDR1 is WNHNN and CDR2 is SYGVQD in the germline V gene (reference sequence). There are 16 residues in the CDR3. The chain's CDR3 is CASSENAGAYTGELFF. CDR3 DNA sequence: TGCGCCAGCAGTGAGAATGCGGGGGCCTACACCGGGGAGCTGTTTTTT.

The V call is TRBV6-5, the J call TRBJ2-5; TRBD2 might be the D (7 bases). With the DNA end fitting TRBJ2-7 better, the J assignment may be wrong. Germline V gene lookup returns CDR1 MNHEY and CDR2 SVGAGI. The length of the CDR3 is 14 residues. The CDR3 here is CASSSRGDIYEQYF. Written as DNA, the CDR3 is TGTGCCAGCAGTTCCCGGGGGGACATTTACGAGCAGTACTTC.

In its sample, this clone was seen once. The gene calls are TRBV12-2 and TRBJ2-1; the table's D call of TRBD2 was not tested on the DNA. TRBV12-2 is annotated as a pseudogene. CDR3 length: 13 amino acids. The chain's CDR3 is CAAPRDSYNEQFF. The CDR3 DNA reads TGTGCCGCGCCCCGGGACTCCTACAATGAGCAGTTCTTC.